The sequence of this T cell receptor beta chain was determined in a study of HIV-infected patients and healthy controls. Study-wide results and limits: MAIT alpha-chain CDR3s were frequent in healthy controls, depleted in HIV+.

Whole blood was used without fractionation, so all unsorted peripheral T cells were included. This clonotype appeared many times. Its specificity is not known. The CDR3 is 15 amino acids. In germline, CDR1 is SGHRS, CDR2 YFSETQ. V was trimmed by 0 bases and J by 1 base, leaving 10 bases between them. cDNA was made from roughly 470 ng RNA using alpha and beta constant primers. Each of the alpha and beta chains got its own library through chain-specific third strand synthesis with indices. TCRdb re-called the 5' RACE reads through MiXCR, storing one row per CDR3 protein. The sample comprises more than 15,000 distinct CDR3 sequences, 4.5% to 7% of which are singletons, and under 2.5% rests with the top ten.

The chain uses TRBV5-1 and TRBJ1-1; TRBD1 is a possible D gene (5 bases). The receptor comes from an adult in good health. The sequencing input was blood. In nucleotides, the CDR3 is TGCGCCAGCAGCTTGGTTCTCGGGGGGAACACTGAAGCTTTCTTT. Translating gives CASSLVLGGNTEAFF.